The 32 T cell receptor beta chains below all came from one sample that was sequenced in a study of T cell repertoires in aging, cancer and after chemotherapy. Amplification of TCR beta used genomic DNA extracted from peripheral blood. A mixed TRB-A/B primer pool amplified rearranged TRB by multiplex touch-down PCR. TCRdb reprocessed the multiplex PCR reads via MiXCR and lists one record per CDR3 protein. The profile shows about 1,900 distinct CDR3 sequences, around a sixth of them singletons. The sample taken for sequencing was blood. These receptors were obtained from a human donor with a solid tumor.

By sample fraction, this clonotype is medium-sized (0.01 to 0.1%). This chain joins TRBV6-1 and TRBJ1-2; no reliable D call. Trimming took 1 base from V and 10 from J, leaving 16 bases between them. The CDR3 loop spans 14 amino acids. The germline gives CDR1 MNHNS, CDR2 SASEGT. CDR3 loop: CASSEGLGPYDYTF. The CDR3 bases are TGTGCCAGCAGTGAAGGGCTCGGACCTTACGACTACACCTTC.

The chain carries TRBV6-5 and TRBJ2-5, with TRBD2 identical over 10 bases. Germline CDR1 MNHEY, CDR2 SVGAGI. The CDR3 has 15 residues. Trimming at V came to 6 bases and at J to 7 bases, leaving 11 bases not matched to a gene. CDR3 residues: CASRNSGGARGTQYF. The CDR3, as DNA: TGTGCCAGCAGAAACAGCGGGGGGGCCAGAGGGACCCAGTACTTC.

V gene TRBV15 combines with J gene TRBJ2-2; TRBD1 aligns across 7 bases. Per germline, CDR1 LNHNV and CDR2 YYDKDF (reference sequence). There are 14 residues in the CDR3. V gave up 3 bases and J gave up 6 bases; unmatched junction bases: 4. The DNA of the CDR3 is TGTGCCACCAGCAGTGTAACAGGGGCCGGGGAGCTGTTTTTT. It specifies CATSSVTGAGELFF.

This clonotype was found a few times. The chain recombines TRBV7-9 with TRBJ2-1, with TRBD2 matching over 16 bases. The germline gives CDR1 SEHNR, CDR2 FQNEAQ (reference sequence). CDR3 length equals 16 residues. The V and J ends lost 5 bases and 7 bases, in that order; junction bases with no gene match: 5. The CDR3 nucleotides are TGTGCCAGCAGCCTGGGGACTAGCGGGGGGGAAAATGAGCAGTTCTTC. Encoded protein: CASSLGTSGGENEQFF.

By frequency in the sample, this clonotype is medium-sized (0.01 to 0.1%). The chain's CDR3 is CASSLEASGSTYNEQFF. CDR3 in DNA: TGTGCCAGCAGCCTAGAGGCTAGCGGGAGCACCTACAATGAGCAGTTCTTC. The rearrangement joins TRBV7-2 to TRBJ2-1; 10 bases agree with TRBD2. The CDR3 has 17 residues. The germline V gene has CDR1 SGHTA and CDR2 FQGNSA. With 5 bases clipped from V and 2 bases from J, the junction kept 9 bases outside the gene matches.

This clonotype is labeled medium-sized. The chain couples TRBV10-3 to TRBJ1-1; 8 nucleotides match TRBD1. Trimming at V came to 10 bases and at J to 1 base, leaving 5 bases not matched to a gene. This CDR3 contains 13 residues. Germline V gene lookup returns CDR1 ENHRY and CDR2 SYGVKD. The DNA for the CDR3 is TGTGCCACGGCGGGACAGGCGAACACTGAAGCTTTCTTT. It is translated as CATAGQANTEAFF.

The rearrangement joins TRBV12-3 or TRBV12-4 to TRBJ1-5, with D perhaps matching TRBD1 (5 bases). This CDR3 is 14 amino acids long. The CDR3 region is CASGTDSSNQPQHF. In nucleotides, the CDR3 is TGTGCTAGTGGTACCGACAGCAGCAATCAGCCCCAGCATTTT.

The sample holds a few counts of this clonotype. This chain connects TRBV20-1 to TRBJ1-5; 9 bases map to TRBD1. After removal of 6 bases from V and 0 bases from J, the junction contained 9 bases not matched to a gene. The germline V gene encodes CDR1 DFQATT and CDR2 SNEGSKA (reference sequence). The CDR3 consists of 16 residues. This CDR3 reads CSAGGTGLYSNQPQHF. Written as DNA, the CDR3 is TGCAGTGCCGGCGGGACAGGGTTGTATAGCAATCAGCCCCAGCATTTT.

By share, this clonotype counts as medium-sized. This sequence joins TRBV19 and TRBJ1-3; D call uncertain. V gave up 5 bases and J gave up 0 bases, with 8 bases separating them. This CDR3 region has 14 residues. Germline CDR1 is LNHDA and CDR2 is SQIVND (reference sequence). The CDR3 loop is CASSDTASGNTIYF. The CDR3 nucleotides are TGTGCCAGTAGTGACACAGCCTCTGGAAACACCATATATTTT. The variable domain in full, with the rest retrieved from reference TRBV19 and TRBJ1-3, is DGGITQSPKYLFRKEGQNVTLSCEQNLNHDAMYWYRQDPGQGLRLIYYSQIVNDFQKGDIAEGYSVSREKKESFPLTVTSAQKNPTAFYLCASSDTASGNTIYFGEGSWLTVV.

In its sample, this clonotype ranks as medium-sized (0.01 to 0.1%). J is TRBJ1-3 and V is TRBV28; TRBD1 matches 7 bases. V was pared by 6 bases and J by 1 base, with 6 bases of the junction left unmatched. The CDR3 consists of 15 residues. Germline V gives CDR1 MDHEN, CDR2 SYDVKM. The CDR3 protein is CASSSQGLSGNTIYF. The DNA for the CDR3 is TGTGCCAGCAGCTCACAGGGGCTGTCTGGAAACACCATATATTTT.

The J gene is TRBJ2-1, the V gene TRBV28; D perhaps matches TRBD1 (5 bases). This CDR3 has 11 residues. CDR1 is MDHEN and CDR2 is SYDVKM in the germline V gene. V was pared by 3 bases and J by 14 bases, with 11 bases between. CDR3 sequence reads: CASSFERQKFF. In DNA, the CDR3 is TGTGCCAGCAGTTTTGAGCGACAGAAGTTCTTC.

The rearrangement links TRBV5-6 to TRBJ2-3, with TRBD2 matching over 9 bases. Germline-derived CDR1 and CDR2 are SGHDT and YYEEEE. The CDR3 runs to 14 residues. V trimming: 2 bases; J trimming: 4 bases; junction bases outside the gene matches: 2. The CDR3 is CASSLAGGADTQYF. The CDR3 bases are TGTGCCAGCAGCTTAGCGGGGGGCGCAGATACGCAGTATTTT. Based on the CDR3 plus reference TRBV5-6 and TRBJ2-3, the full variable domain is DAGVTQSPTHLIKTRGQQVTLRCSPKSGHDTVSWYQQALGQGPQFIFQYYEEEERQRGNFPDRFSGHQFPNYSSELNVNALLLGDSALYLCASSLAGGADTQYFGPGTRLTVL.

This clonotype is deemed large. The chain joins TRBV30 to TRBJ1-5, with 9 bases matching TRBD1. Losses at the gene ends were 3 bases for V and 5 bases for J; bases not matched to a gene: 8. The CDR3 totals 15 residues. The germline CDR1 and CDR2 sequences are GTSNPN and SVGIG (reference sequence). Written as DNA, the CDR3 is TGTGCCTGGAGACCTACAGGGGGCCGAGATCAGCCCCAGCATTTT. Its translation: CAWRPTGGRDQPQHF.

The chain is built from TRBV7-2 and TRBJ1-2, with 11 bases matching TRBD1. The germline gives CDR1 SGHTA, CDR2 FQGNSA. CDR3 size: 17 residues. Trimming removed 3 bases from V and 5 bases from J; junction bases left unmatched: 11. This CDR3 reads CASSFGTGGTTGYGYTF. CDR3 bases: TGTGCCAGCAGCTTCGGGACAGGGGGGACTACTGGTTATGGCTACACCTTC.

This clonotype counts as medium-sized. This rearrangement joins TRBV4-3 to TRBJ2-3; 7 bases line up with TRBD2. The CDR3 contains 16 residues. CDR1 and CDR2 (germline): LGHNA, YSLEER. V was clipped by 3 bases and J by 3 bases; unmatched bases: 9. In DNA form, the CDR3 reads TGCGCCAGCAGCCAGACTAGCATGGGAGGAACAGATACGCAGTATTTT. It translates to CASSQTSMGGTDTQYF.

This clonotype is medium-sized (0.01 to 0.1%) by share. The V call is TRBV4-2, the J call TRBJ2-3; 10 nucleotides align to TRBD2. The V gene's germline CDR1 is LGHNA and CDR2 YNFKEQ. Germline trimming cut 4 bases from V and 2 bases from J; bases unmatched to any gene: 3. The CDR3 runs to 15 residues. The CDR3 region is CASSPLAGDTDTQYF. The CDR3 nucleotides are TGTGCCAGCAGCCCTCTAGCGGGGGACACAGATACGCAGTATTTT.

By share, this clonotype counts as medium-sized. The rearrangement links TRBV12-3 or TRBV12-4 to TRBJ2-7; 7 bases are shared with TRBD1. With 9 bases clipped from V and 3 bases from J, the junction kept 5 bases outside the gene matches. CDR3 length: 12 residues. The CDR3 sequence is CASGRDSYEQYF. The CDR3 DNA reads TGTGCCAGTGGCCGGGACAGCTACGAGCAGTACTTC.

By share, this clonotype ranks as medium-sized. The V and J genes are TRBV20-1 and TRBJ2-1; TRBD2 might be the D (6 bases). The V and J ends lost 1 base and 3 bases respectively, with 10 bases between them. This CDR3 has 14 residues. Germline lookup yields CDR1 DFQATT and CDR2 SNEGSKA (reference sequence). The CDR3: CSARVYGSYNEQFF. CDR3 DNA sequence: TGCAGTGCTAGAGTTTACGGGAGCTACAATGAGCAGTTCTTC.

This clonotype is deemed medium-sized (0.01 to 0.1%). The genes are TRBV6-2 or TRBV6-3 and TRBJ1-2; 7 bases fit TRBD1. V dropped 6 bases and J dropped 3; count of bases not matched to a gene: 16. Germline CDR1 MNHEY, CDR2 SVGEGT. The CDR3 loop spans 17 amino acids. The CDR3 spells CASSPRQGHRFDYGYTF. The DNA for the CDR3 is TGTGCCAGCAGCCCCCGACAGGGCCACCGGTTTGACTATGGCTACACCTTC.

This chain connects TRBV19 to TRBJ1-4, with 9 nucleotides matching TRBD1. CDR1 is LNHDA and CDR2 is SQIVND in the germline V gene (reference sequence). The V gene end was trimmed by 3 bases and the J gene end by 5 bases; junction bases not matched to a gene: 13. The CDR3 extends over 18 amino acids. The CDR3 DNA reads TGTGCCAGTAGTATGTTTGGACAGGGGCCGCCGGGGAATGAAAAACTGTTTTTT. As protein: CASSMFGQGPPGNEKLFF.

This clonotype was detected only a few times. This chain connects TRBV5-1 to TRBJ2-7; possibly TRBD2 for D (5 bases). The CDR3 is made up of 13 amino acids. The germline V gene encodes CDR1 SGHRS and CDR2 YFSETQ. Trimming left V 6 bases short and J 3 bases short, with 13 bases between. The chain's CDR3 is CASKVASNYEQYF. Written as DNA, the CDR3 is TGCGCCAGCAAGGTAGCGAGTAACTACGAGCAGTACTTC. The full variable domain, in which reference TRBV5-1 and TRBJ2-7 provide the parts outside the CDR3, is KAGVTQTPRYLIKTRGQQVTLSCSPISGHRSVSWYQQTPGQGLQFLFEYFSETQRNKGNFPGRFSGRQFSNSRSEMNVSTLELGDSALYLCASKVASNYEQYFGPGTRLTVT.

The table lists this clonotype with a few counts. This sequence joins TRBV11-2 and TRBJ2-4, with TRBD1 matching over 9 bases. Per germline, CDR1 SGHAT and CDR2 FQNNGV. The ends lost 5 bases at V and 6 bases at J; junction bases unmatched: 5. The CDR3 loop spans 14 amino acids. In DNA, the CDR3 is TGTGCCAGCAGCCCGGGACAGGGATCAAACATTCAGTACTTC. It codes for CASSPGQGSNIQYF.

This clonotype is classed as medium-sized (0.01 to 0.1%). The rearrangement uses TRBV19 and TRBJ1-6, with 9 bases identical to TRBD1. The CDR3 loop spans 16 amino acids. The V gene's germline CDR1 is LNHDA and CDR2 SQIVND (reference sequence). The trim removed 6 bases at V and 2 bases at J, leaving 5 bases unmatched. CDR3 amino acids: CASRIQGAAYNSPLHF. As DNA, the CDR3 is TGTGCCAGTAGGATACAGGGGGCCGCCTATAATTCACCCCTCCACTTT.

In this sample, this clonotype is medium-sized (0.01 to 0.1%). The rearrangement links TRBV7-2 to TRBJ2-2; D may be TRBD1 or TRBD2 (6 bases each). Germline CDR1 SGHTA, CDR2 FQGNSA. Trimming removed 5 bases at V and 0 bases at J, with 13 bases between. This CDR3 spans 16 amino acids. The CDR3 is CASSAVRGANTGELFF. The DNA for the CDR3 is TGTGCCAGCAGCGCCGTGAGGGGGGCGAACACCGGGGAGCTGTTTTTT. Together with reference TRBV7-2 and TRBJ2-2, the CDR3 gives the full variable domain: GAGVSQSPSNKVTEKGKDVELRCDPISGHTALYWYRQSLGQGLEFLIYFQGNSAPDKSGLPSDRFSAERTGGSVSTLTIQRTQQEDSAVYLCASSAVRGANTGELFFGEGSRLTVL.

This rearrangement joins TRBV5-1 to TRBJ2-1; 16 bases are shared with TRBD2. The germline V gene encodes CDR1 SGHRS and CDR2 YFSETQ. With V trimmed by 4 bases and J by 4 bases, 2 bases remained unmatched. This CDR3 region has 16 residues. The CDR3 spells CASSGTSGGVYNEQFF. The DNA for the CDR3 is TGCGCCAGCAGCGGGACTAGCGGGGGGGTATACAATGAGCAGTTCTTC.

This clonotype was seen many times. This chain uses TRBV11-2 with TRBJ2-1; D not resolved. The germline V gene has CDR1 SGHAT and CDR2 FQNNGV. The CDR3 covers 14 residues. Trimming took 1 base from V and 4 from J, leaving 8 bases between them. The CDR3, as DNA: TGTGCCAGCAGCTTAGGAGTTGGGTACAATGAGCAGTTCTTC. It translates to CASSLGVGYNEQFF.

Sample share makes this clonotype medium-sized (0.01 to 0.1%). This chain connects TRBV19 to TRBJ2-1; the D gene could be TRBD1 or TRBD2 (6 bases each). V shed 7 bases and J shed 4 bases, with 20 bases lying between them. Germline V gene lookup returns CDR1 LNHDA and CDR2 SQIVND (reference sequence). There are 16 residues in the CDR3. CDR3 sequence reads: CASTARWGAIYNEQFF. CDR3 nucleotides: TGTGCCAGTACCGCCAGGTGGGGGGCAATTTACAATGAGCAGTTCTTC.

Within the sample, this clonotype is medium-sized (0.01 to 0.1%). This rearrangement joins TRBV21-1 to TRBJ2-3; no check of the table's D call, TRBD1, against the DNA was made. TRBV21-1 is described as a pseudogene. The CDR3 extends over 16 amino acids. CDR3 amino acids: CASSLSRGGPVVTQYF. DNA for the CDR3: TGTGCCAGCAGCCTCTCCCGTGGGGGGCCCGTAGTTACGCAGTATTTT.

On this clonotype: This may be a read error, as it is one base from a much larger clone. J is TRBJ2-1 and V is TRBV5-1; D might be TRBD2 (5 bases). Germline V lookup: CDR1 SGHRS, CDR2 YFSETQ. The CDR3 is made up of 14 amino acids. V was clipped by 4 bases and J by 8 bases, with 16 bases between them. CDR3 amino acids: CASSPEQISDEQFF. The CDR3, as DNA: TGCGCCAGCAGCCCTGAACAGATTAGCGATGAGCAGTTCTTC. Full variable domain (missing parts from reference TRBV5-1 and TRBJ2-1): KAGVTQTPRYLIKTRGQQVTLSCSPISGHRSVSWYQQTPGQGLQFLFEYFSETQRNKGNFPGRFSGRQFSNSRSEMNVSTLELGDSALYLCASSPEQISDEQFFGPGTRLTVL.

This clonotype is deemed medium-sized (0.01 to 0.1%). CDR3 loop: CASSQEGTAPSGNTIYF. The CDR3 DNA follows: TGTGCCAGCAGCCAAGAGGGAACAGCACCCTCTGGAAACACCATATATTTT. The chain links TRBV4-2 to TRBJ1-3; D uncertain. CDR1 and CDR2 (germline): LGHNA, YNFKEQ. Trimming pared 0 bases from V and 0 bases from J, leaving 12 bases between. This CDR3 spans 17 amino acids.

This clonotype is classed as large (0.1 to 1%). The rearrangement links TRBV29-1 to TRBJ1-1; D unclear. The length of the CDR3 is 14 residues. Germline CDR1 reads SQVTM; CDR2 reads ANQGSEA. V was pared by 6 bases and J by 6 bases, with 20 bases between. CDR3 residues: CSVSPRTGVPEAFF. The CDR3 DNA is TGCAGCGTGTCCCCTAGGACCGGTGTGCCTGAAGCTTTCTTT.

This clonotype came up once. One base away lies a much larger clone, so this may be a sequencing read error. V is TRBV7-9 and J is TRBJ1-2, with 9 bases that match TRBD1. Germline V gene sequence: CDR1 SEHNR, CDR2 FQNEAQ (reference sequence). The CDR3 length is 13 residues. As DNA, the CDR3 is TGTGCCATCAGCCCATCGGGACAGGGTCGGGACACCTTC. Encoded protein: CAISPSGQGRDTF. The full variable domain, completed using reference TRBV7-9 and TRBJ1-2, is DTGVSQNPRHKITKRGQNVTFRCDPISEHNRLYWYRQTLGQGPEFLTYFQNEAQLEKSRLLSDRFSAERPKGSFSTLEIQRTEQGDSAMYLCAISPSGQGRDTFGSGTRLTVV.